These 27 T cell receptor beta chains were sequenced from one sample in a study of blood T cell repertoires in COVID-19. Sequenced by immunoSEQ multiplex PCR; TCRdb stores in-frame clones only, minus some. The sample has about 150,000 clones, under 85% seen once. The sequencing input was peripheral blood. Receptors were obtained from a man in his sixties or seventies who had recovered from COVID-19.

The CDR3 DNA reads TGTGCCAGCAGCCAAGGCGGCGATAGCAATCAGCCCCAGCATTTT. It specifies CASSQGGDSNQPQHF. The chain links TRBV3-1 (or the pseudogene TRBV3-2) to TRBJ1-5; D is undetermined. This CDR3 comprises 15 residues. CDR1 is LGHDT, CDR2 YNNKEL, per germline (reference sequence). Between the trimmed V and J ends, which lost 1 base and 0 bases, there was a span of 7 bases.

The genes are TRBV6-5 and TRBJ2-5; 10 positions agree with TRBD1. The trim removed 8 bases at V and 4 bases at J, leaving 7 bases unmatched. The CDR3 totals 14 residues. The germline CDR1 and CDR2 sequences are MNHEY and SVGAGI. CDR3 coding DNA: TGTGCCAGCGCCCTTGGGACAGGGGTAGAGACCCAGTACTTC. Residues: CASALGTGVETQYF.

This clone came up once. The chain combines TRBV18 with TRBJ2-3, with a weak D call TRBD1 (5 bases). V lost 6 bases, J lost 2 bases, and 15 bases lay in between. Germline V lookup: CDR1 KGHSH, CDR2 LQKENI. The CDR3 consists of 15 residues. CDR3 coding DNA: TGTGCCAGCTCCCCTCAGGGCTCGCTCACAGATACGCAGTATTTT. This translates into CASSPQGSLTDTQYF.

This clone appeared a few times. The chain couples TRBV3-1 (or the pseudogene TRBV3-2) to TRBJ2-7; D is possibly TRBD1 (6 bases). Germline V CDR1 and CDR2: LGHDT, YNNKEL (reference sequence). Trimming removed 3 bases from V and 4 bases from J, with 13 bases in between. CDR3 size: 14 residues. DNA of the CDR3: TGTGCCAGCAGCCATTCAGGGGTGGGTTACGAGCAGTACTTC. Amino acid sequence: CASSHSGVGYEQYF.

The DNA for the CDR3 is TGTGCCAGCAGCGTTCAGGGGGCTAATTCACCCCTCCACTTT. It yields the protein CASSVQGANSPLHF. The chain has TRBV9 and TRBJ1-6; 8 bases map to TRBD1. From germline, CDR1 is SGDLS and CDR2 YYNGEE. The CDR3 loop spans 14 amino acids. J was trimmed by 6 bases and V by 2 bases; bases with no gene match: 1.

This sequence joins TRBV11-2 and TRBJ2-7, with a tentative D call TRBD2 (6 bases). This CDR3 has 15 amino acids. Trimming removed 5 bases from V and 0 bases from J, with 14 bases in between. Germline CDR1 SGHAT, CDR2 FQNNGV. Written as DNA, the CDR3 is TGTGCCAGCAGCGCCTCCGGGGGTTACTCCTACGAGCAGTACTTC. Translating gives CASSASGGYSYEQYF.

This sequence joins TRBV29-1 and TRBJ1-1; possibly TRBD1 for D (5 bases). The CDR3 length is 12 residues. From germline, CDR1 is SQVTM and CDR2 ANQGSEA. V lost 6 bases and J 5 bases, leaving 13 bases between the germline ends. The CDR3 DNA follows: TGCAGCGTCCTCCCCGGGGGGACTGAAGCTTTCTTT. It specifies CSVLPGGTEAFF.

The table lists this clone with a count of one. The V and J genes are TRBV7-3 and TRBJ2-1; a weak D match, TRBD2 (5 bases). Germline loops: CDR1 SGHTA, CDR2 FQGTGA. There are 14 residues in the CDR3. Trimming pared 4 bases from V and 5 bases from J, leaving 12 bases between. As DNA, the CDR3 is TGTGCCAGCAGCTATTCCGGGATGAACAATGAGCAGTTCTTC. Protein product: CASSYSGMNNEQFF.

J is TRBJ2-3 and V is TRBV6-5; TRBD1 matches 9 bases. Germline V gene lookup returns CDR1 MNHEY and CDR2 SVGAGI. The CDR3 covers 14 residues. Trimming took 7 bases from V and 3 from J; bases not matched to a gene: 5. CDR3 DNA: TGTGCCAGCAACACAGGGGGCCTTACAGATACGCAGTATTTT. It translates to CASNTGGLTDTQYF.

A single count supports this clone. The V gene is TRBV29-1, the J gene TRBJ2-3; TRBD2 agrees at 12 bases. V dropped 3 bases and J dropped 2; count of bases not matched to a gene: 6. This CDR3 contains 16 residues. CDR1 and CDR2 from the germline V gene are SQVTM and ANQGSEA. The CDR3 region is CSVEGASGRATDTQYF. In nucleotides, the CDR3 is TGCAGCGTTGAGGGTGCTAGCGGGAGGGCCACAGATACGCAGTATTTT.

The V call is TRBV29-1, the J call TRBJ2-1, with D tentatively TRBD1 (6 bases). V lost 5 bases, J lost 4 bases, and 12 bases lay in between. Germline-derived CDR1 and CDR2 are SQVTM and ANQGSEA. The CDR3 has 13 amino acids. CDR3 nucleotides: TGCAGCGTTAAAGGACAGACATACAATGAGCAGTTCTTC. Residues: CSVKGQTYNEQFF.

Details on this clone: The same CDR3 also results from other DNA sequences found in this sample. This CDR3 is CASSLSRNTEAFF. In DNA, the CDR3 is TGTGCCAGCAGTTTAAGTAGAAACACTGAAGCTTTCTTT. The chain joins TRBV27 to TRBJ1-1; D is ambiguous. The V end lost 2 bases, the J end lost 2 bases, and 6 bases lay between the germline ends. The CDR3 runs 13 residues. Germline V gene sequence: CDR1 MNHEY, CDR2 SMNVEV (reference sequence).

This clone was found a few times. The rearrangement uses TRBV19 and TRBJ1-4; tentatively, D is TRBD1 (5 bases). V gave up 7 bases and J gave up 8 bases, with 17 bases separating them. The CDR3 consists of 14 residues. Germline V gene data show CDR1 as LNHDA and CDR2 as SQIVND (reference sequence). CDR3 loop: CASTSGGEGEKLFF. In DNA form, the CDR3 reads TGTGCCAGTACCTCGGGAGGGGAAGGAGAAAAACTGTTTTTT.

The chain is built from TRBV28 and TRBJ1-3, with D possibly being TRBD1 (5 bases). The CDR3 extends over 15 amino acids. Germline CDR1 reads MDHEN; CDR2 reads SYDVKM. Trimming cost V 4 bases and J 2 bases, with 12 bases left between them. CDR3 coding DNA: TGTGCCAGCAGTTGGGGCGGAAATACTGGAAACACCATATATTTT. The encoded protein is CASSWGGNTGNTIYF.

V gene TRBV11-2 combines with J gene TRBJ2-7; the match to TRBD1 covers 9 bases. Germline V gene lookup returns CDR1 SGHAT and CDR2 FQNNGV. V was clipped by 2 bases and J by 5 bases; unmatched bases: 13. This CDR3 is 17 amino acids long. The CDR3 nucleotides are TGTGCCAGCAGCTTAATAACAGGGGGCGCGGTAACTCACGAGCAGTACTTC. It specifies CASSLITGGAVTHEQYF.

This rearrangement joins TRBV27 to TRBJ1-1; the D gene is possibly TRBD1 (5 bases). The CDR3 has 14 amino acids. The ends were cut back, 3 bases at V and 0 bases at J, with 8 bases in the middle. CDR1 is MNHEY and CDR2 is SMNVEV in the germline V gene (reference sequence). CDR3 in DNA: TGTGCCAGCAGTTTGCGACAGATGAACACTGAAGCTTTCTTT. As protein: CASSLRQMNTEAFF.

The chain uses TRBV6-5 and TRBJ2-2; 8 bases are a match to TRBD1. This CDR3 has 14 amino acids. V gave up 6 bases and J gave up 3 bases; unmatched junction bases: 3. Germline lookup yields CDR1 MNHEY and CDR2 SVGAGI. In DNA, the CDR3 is TGTGCCAGCAGCCAGACAGGGGACACCGGGGAGCTGTTTTTT. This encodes CASSQTGDTGELFF.

CDR3 residues: CASSWTSGRLDNEQFF. CDR3 sequence (DNA): TGTGCCAGCAGCTGGACTAGCGGGAGGTTAGACAATGAGCAGTTCTTC. The V gene is TRBV7-9, the J gene TRBJ2-1; 14 bases line up with TRBD2. This CDR3 has 16 amino acids. The V and J ends lost 4 bases and 5 bases, in that order; junction bases with no gene match: 4. Germline CDR1 is SEHNR and CDR2 is FQNEAQ (reference sequence).

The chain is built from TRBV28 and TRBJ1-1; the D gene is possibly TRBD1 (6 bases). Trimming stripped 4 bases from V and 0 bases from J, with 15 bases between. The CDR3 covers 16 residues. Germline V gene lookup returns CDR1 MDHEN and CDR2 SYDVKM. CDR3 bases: TGTGCCAGCAGTTCTCTCGCACAGGGTATGAACACTGAAGCTTTCTTT. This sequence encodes CASSSLAQGMNTEAFF. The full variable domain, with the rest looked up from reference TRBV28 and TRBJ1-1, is DVKVTQSSRYLVKRTGEKVFLECVQDMDHENMFWYRQDPGLGLRLIYFSYDVKMKEKGDIPEGYSVSREKKERFSLILESASTNQTSMYLCASSSLAQGMNTEAFFGQGTRLTVV.

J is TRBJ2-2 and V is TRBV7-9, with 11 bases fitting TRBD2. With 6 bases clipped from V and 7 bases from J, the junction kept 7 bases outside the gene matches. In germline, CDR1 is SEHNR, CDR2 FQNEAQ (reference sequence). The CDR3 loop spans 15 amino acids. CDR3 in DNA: TGTGCCAGCAGTTCTAGCGGGAGGCGTGACGGGGAGCTGTTTTTT. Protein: CASSSSGRRDGELFF.

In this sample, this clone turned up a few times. The CDR3 sequence is CASSLEDIGGRTQYF. The CDR3 DNA sequence: TGCGCCAGCAGCTTGGAGGACATCGGGGGGCGTACGCAGTATTTT. The genes are TRBV5-1 and TRBJ2-3; TRBD2 might be the D (7 bases). V gave up 0 bases and J gave up 8 bases, with 16 bases separating them. CDR3 length equals 15 residues. The germline CDR1 and CDR2 sequences are SGHRS and YFSETQ.

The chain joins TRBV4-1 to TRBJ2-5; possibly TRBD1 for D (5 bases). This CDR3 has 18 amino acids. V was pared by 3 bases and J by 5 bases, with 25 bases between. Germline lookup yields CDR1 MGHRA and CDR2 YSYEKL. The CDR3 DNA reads TGCGCCAGCAGCCAGACTCCCTTGACGGATTCTAAGGGGGAGACCCAGTACTTC. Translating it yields CASSQTPLTDSKGETQYF.

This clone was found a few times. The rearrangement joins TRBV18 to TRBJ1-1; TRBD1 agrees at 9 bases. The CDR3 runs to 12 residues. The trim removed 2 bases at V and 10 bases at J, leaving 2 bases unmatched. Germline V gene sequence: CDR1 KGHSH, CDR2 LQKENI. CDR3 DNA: TGTGCCAGCTCACCAGAGACAGGGGGAGCTTTCTTT. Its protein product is CASSPETGGAFF.

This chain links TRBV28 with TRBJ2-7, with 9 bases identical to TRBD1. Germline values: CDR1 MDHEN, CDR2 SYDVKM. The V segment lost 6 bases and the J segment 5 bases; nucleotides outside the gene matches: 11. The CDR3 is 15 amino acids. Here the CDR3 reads CASSERTGARNEQYF. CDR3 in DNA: TGTGCCAGCAGCGAGAGGACAGGGGCTAGGAACGAGCAGTACTTC.

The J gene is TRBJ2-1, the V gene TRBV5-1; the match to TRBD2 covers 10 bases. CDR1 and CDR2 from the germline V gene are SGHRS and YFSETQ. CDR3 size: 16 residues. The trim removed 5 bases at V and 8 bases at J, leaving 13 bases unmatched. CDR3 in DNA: TGCGCCAGCAGTTCCCAAGCGGGAGGGCCGGGGGATGAGCAGTTCTTC. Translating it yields CASSSQAGGPGDEQFF. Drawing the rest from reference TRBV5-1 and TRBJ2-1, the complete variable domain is KAGVTQTPRYLIKTRGQQVTLSCSPISGHRSVSWYQQTPGQGLQFLFEYFSETQRNKGNFPGRFSGRQFSNSRSEMNVSTLELGDSALYLCASSSQAGGPGDEQFFGPGTRLTVL.

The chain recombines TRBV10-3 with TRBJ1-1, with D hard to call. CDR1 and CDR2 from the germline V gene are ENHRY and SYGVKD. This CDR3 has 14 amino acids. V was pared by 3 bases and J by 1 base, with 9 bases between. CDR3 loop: CAISDFTANTEAFF. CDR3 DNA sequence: TGTGCCATCAGTGATTTCACAGCGAACACTGAAGCTTTCTTT.

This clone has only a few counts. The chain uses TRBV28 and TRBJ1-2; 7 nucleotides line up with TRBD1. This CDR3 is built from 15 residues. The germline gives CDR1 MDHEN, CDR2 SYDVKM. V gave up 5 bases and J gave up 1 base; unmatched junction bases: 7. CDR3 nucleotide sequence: TGTGCCAGCAGTAGTACAGGGGCCGTTAACTATGGCTACACCTTC. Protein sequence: CASSSTGAVNYGYTF.